These 8 T cell receptor beta chains were all obtained from the same sample, sequenced in a study of beta chain features in type 1 diabetes. Study-level results: Among patients with Type 1 diabetes, TCRB CDR3s were moderately but significantly shorter in every one of the four CD4+ subsets.

These receptors have no known antigen. The study reverse transcribed the entire isolated RNA, so it sequenced expressed TCRB transcripts. Produced via immunoSEQ multiplex PCR; TCRdb's table is partial and in-frame only. The table records tens of thousands of clones, over 50% of them present only once. Sequenced material: Tregs from blood. All receptors come from a man aged 30 to 45 with type 1 diabetes. Some clones in this sample may be carry-over from other donors' samples.

This rearrangement joins TRBV19 to TRBJ1-5, with D tentatively TRBD1 (6 bases). This CDR3 region has 13 residues. V was cut by 6 bases and J by 2 bases, with 8 bases left in between. Germline V lookup: CDR1 LNHDA, CDR2 SQIVND (reference sequence). DNA for the CDR3: TGTGCCAGTAGCAGACAGGGCAATCAGCCCCAGCATTTT. Protein sequence: CASSRQGNQPQHF. Full variable domain (outside the CDR3, taken from reference TRBV19 and TRBJ1-5): DGGITQSPKYLFRKEGQNVTLSCEQNLNHDAMYWYRQDPGQGLRLIYYSQIVNDFQKGDIAEGYSVSREKKESFPLTVTSAQKNPTAFYLCASSRQGNQPQHFGDGTRLSIL.

This chain links TRBV5-4 with TRBJ2-1; possibly TRBD2 for D (7 bases). With 1 base removed from V and 0 bases from J, the gap between germline ends came to 14 bases. Germline lookup yields CDR1 SGHNT and CDR2 YYREEE (reference sequence). The CDR3 has 17 residues. The CDR3 region is CASSLSGRGHSYNEQFF. The DNA for the CDR3 is TGTGCCAGCAGCTTGTCCGGGCGGGGGCACTCCTACAATGAGCAGTTCTTC.

V is TRBV2 and J is TRBJ1-1; no reliable D call. In germline, CDR1 is SNHLY, CDR2 FYNNEI. The CDR3 extends over 12 amino acids. V was clipped by 4 bases and J by 8 bases, with 11 bases between them. The CDR3 is CASSVRAREAFF. The CDR3 DNA sequence: TGTGCCAGCAGTGTCCGAGCGCGCGAAGCTTTCTTT.

About this clone: An end of the junction does not agree with germline; a read error may underlie this. The chain uses TRBV7-7 and TRBJ2-6; 7 nucleotides agree with TRBD1. Germline lookup yields CDR1 SSHAT and CDR2 FNYEAQ (reference sequence). The CDR3 spans 15 residues. The CDR3 here is CASSSTGSGANVLTF. CDR3 coding DNA: TGTGCTAGCAGCTCGACAGGGTCGGGGGCCAACGTCCTGACTTTC.

This clone was observed a handful of times. The chain has TRBV5-1 and TRBJ1-4; D unresolved. The germline gives CDR1 SGHRS, CDR2 YFSETQ. Trimming took off 2 bases at V and 8 bases at J, with 10 bases between the two ends. This CDR3 has 13 amino acids. CDR3 DNA: TGCGCCAGCAGCTTCCTTCCCGGGGAAAAACTGTTTTTT. This translates into CASSFLPGEKLFF. Drawing the rest from reference TRBV5-1 and TRBJ1-4, the complete variable domain is KAGVTQTPRYLIKTRGQQVTLSCSPISGHRSVSWYQQTPGQGLQFLFEYFSETQRNKGNFPGRFSGRQFSNSRSEMNVSTLELGDSALYLCASSFLPGEKLFFGSGTQLSVL.

The V gene is TRBV6-5, the J gene TRBJ2-7; no clear D gene. The CDR3 covers 13 residues. Trimming stripped 6 bases from V and 3 bases from J, with 12 bases between. Germline V CDR1 and CDR2: MNHEY, SVGAGI. The CDR3 here is CASSFTVNYEQYF. In DNA, the CDR3 is TGTGCCAGCAGCTTTACAGTAAACTACGAGCAGTACTTC.

This clone has a single count. The chain is built from TRBV29-1 and TRBJ1-2; D call uncertain. Trimming removed 6 bases from V and 7 bases from J, with 24 bases in between. CDR1 SQVTM and CDR2 ANQGSEA come from the germline V gene. The CDR3 loop spans 15 amino acids. CDR3 coding DNA: TGCAGCGTGGAGATAAGGGAGCGAGTCCACGGTGGCTACACCTTC. This codes for CSVEIRERVHGGYTF.

The rearrangement uses TRBV13 and TRBJ1-2, with D possibly TRBD1 on 6 matching bases. In germline, CDR1 is PRHDT, CDR2 FYEKMQ (reference sequence). The CDR3 has 14 residues. The V end lost 5 bases, the J end lost 7 bases, and 17 bases lay between the germline ends. CDR3 amino acids: CASSPVGGRGGYTF. The CDR3 region has the DNA TGTGCCAGCAGCCCAGTAGGGGGAAGAGGTGGCTACACCTTC.